A selection of T cell receptor beta chains follows, all from one sample in a study of T-cell reconstitution after alpha-beta-depleted transplantation in children. One entry per CDR3 protein results from TCRdb running MiXCR on the PCR reads. The data show tens of thousands of distinct CDR3 sequences, roughly 15% seen once. Specimen: PBMCs, mostly from graft donor cells, collected 180 days after TCRalphabeta/CD19-depleted stem cell transplant. These receptor sequences come from a male patient aged 2 to 10 who had a stem cell transplant for acute lymphoblastic leukemia, so the T cells may come from the graft donor. The CDR3 runs from the conserved cysteine through the conserved F or W. Fields, in order: D gene, J gene, clone size, V gene, CDR3 protein, CDR3 DNA. A D gene is named only where the DNA matches it firmly. Clone size is given for some rows only: seen once, a few or many times, or a class if the clone is expanded.

>TRBD1|TRBJ1-2|.|TRBV5-1
CASSLGDRLPDFYGYTF
TGCGCCAGCAGCTTGGGGGACAGACTCCCCGATTTCTATGGCTACACCTTC
>.|TRBJ1-2|few|TRBV24-1
CATSVPGSYGYTF
TGTGCCACCAGTGTACCAGGGAGCTATGGCTACACCTTC
>.|TRBJ1-1|many|TRBV12-3/TRBV12-4
CASSLLGGQDTEAFF
TGTGCCAGCAGTTTACTAGGAGGGCAGGACACTGAAGCTTTCTTT
>.|TRBJ1-3|few|TRBV29-1
CSVEAGPLGNTIYF
TGCAGCGTTGAAGCGGGACCTCTGGGGAACACCATATATTTT
>TRBD1|TRBJ1-2|.|TRBV6-5
CASSTPGQIPRGYTF
TGTGCCAGCAGTACTCCGGGACAGATACCCCGGGGCTACACCTTC
>.|TRBJ1-6|.|TRBV20-1
CSARDQASRDNSPLHF
TGCAGTGCTAGAGATCAAGCTTCTAGGGATAATTCACCCCTCCACTTT
>.|TRBJ1-1|few|TRBV6-2/TRBV6-3
CASSYGGMNTEAFF
TGTGCCAGCAGTTATGGGGGCATGAACACTGAAGCTTTCTTT
>.|TRBJ2-5|few|TRBV20-1
CSPQSGPRTQYF
TGCAGTCCCCAGAGCGGGCCCAGGACCCAGTACTTC
>.|TRBJ2-7|few|TRBV4-3
CASSQFEGGEQYF
TGCGCCAGCAGCCAATTTGAAGGGGGCGAGCAGTACTTC
>.|TRBJ2-4|few|TRBV18
CASSPRDSPSTNIQYF
TGTGCCAGCTCACCACGCGACAGTCCTAGCACAAACATTCAGTACTTC
>TRBD2|TRBJ2-1|.|TRBV7-2
CASSSLAGGQDEQFF
TGTGCCAGCAGCTCTCTAGCGGGGGGGCAAGATGAGCAGTTCTTC
>.|TRBJ1-1|few|TRBV7-6
CASSFGGQNTEAFF
TGTGCCAGCAGCTTCGGCGGGCAGAACACTGAAGCTTTCTTT
>TRBD1|TRBJ2-7|few|TRBV5-1
CASSLDGTGGAYEQYF
TGCGCCAGCAGCTTGGATGGGACAGGGGGGGCCTACGAGCAGTACTTC
>.|TRBJ1-1|.|TRBV7-6
CASSLAAGRSFF
TGTGCCAGCAGCTTAGCGGCCGGAAGGTCTTTCTTT
>TRBD1|TRBJ2-7|.|TRBV7-9
CASSLTGVFYEQYF
TGTGCCAGCAGCTTAACAGGGGTGTTTTACGAGCAGTACTTC
>TRBD2|TRBJ2-3|few|TRBV27
CASSGGGRTDTQYF
TGTGCCAGCAGCGGGGGGGGTAGGACAGATACGCAGTATTTT
>.|TRBJ2-7|few|TRBV20-1
CSAPAGGTKFYEQYF
TGCAGTGCCCCCGCAGGAGGCACAAAATTCTACGAGCAGTACTTC
>.|TRBJ1-5|.|TRBV4-1
CASSQGDGNQPQHF
TGCGCCAGCAGCCAGGGGGATGGCAATCAGCCCCAGCATTTT
>TRBD1|TRBJ1-3|.|TRBV7-9
CASSVPGQGPGNTIYF
TGTGCCAGCAGCGTCCCGGGACAGGGTCCCGGAAACACCATATATTTT
>TRBD2|TRBJ2-2|.|TRBV20-1
CSAPTSGRNTGELFF
TGCAGTGCTCCAACTAGCGGGAGGAACACCGGGGAGCTGTTTTTT
>.|TRBJ2-5|.|TRBV10-3
CAISESRGETQYF
TGTGCCATCAGTGAGTCCAGGGGAGAGACCCAGTACTTC
>.|TRBJ1-2|few|TRBV6-2/TRBV6-3
CASSYAGSIFNYGYTF
TGTGCCAGCAGTTACGCGGGCAGTATATTTAACTATGGCTACACCTTC
>.|TRBJ1-1|.|TRBV6-1
CASSPHPGGTEAFF
TGTGCCAGCAGTCCCCACCCCGGAGGTACTGAAGCTTTCTTT
>.|TRBJ2-3|few|TRBV18
CASSPPNQGKRDTQYF
TGTGCCAGCTCACCACCAAACCAGGGGAAGAGGGATACGCAGTATTTT
>.|TRBJ1-1|few|TRBV7-3
CASSLRGGSEAFF
TGTGCCAGCAGCTTACGGGGGGGGTCTGAAGCTTTCTTT
>.|TRBJ1-1|.|TRBV25-1
CASKLQNTEAFF
TGTGCCAGCAAGTTACAGAACACTGAAGCTTTCTTT
>.|TRBJ2-4|.|TRBV7-9
CASSPEVGANIQYF
TGTGCCAGCAGCCCTGAGGTAGGGGCGAACATTCAGTACTTC
>.|TRBJ2-5|.|TRBV5-1
CASSSMGVGETQYF
TGCGCCAGCAGCTCCATGGGGGTCGGAGAGACCCAGTACTTC
>TRBD1|TRBJ2-5|few|TRBV7-7
CASGGTGITGAQYF
TGTGCCAGCGGGGGGACAGGGATAACCGGGGCCCAGTACTTC
>TRBD1|TRBJ2-4|few|TRBV20-1
CSARGDRATKNIQYF
TGCAGTGCTAGAGGGGACAGGGCCACCAAAAACATTCAGTACTTC
>.|TRBJ1-2|.|TRBV6-5
CASSYSGPGGYTF
TGTGCCAGCAGTTACTCCGGACCCGGCGGGTACACCTTC
>.|TRBJ2-2|few|TRBV27
CASRETGTGELFF
TGTGCCAGCAGGGAGACAGGCACCGGGGAGCTGTTTTTT
>.|TRBJ2-3|.|TRBV20-1
CSAPRGANTQYF
TGCAGTGCCCCCAGAGGGGCAAATACGCAGTATTTT
>.|TRBJ2-1|few|TRBV20-1
CSASRRGSYNEQFF
TGCAGTGCTTCCCGACGGGGCTCCTACAATGAGCAGTTCTTC
>.|TRBJ1-1|.|TRBV5-1
CASSLDPWGTEAFF
TGCGCCAGCAGCTTGGATCCCTGGGGCACTGAAGCTTTCTTT
>.|TRBJ1-2|few|TRBV28
CASSLYVRVRYTF
TGTGCCAGCAGCCTATACGTCAGGGTCCGCTACACCTTC
>.|TRBJ1-2|few|TRBV20-1
CSARDKGTSGGYTF
TGCAGTGCTAGAGATAAGGGAACCTCAGGGGGCTACACCTTC
>.|TRBJ1-5|.|TRBV7-9
CASSPRGERSNQPQHF
TGTGCCAGCAGCCCACGGGGGGAGAGGAGCAATCAGCCCCAGCATTTT
>.|TRBJ1-2|few|TRBV9
CASSVVGGAGTYGYTF
TGTGCCAGCAGCGTAGTAGGGGGTGCGGGCACCTATGGCTACACCTTC
>TRBD1|TRBJ2-7|few|TRBV18
CASSIRDRAYEQYF
TGTGCCAGCTCCATTCGGGACAGGGCCTACGAGCAGTACTTC
>TRBD2|TRBJ2-5|.|TRBV20-1
CSAPPRTSGRGETQYF
TGCAGTGCTCCCCCCCGGACTAGCGGGAGGGGAGAGACCCAGTACTTC
>.|TRBJ2-1|.|TRBV3-1
CASSQREGAQFF
TGTGCCAGCAGCCAAAGAGAGGGAGCGCAGTTCTTC
>TRBD2|TRBJ2-1|few|TRBV29-1
CSVGTSGVTYNEQFF
TGCAGCGTAGGGACTAGCGGGGTAACCTACAATGAGCAGTTCTTC
>TRBD1|TRBJ1-4|once|TRBV5-1
CASSFAGGRSEKLFF
TGCGCCAGCAGCTTCGCAGGGGGGAGGAGTGAAAAACTGTTTTTT
>TRBD1|TRBJ2-7|many|TRBV20-1
CSARPGTGGYEQYF
TGCAGTGCTAGGCCCGGGACAGGGGGCTACGAGCAGTACTTC
>.|TRBJ2-7|few|TRBV20-1
CSAPPGVSYEQYF
TGCAGTGCCCCTCCAGGGGTCTCTTACGAGCAGTACTTC
>TRBD2|TRBJ2-7|.|TRBV5-1
CASSSPSSGVYEQYF
TGCGCCAGCAGCTCCCCCTCTAGCGGGGTCTACGAGCAGTACTTC
>.|TRBJ1-6|few|TRBV20-1
CSARSPGMSPLHF
TGCAGTGCTAGATCTCCAGGGATGTCACCCCTCCACTTT
>.|TRBJ2-1|few|TRBV6-5
CASSYSFGRRDEQFF
TGTGCCAGCAGTTACTCGTTCGGGCGACGGGATGAGCAGTTCTTC
>TRBD2|TRBJ2-3|many|TRBV11-2
CASSSRTSGRASTDTQYF
TGTGCCAGCAGCTCCAGGACTAGCGGGAGGGCTAGCACAGATACGCAGTATTTT